One sample yielded the 23 T cell receptor beta chains listed below, sequenced in a study of CD8 T cells in Susac syndrome. RNA was extracted with the RNeasy kit, and a quantity of roughly 0.45 to 1 ug was reverse transcribed using random hexamers. TCRdb re-called the immunoSEQ multiplex PCR reads with MiXCR, one entry per CDR3 protein. The table records around 280,000 distinct CDR3 sequences, about 85% of them present only once. The sequenced sample consisted of CD8+ T cells from PBMCs. The source of these receptors is a human donor with multiple sclerosis.

The chain recombines TRBV20-1 with TRBJ2-1; the D is unclear. Germline loops: CDR1 DFQATT, CDR2 SNEGSKA (reference sequence). Trimming shortened V by 0 bases and J by 1 base, and 16 bases separated the two germline ends. The CDR3 is 17 amino acids. For the CDR3, the DNA is TGCAGTGCTAGAGAAGTTGGCAGTTCGAGGTCCTACAATGAGCAGTTCTTC. Its protein is CSAREVGSSRSYNEQFF.

The chain is built from TRBV15 and TRBJ1-3; D is perhaps TRBD1 (5 bases). The germline V and J ends were trimmed by 1 base and 2 bases, with 12 bases remaining between them. Germline V gene lookup returns CDR1 LNHNV and CDR2 YYDKDF (reference sequence). This CDR3 contains 16 residues. CDR3 sequence (DNA): TGTGCCACCAGCAGAGGGACAAGTCCGCCTGGAAACACCATATATTTT. It encodes CATSRGTSPPGNTIYF.

CDR3 in DNA: TGTGCCAGCAGCCTAACAGGGGCTCGGGAAAAACTGTTTTTT. Protein product: CASSLTGAREKLFF. The V call is TRBV7-9, the J call TRBJ1-4; the match to TRBD1 covers 7 bases. The CDR3 loop spans 14 amino acids. Germline V gives CDR1 SEHNR, CDR2 FQNEAQ (reference sequence). V was clipped by 5 bases and J by 8 bases; unmatched bases: 8. The complete variable domain, with remaining parts taken from reference TRBV7-9 and TRBJ1-4, reads DTGVSQNPRHKITKRGQNVTFRCDPISEHNRLYWYRQTLGQGPEFLTYFQNEAQLEKSRLLSDRFSAERPKGSFSTLEIQRTEQGDSAMYLCASSLTGAREKLFFGSGTQLSVL.

The rearrangement links TRBV29-1 to TRBJ2-1, with D tentatively TRBD2 (7 bases). The CDR3 length is 13 residues. Germline CDR1 SQVTM, CDR2 ANQGSEA. V was cut by 4 bases and J by 9 bases, with 16 bases left in between. CDR3 protein: CSVGGGHFSEQFF. CDR3 DNA: TGCAGCGTTGGGGGGGGACACTTCAGTGAGCAGTTCTTC.

J is TRBJ2-3 and V is TRBV5-1; 10 bases line up with TRBD2. Germline CDR1 and CDR2: SGHRS and YFSETQ. The CDR3 contains 16 residues. With 2 bases clipped from V and 2 bases from J, the junction kept 5 bases outside the gene matches. The CDR3 sequence is CASSFTSGVITDTQYF. The CDR3 nucleotides read TGCGCCAGCAGCTTTACTAGCGGGGTAATCACAGATACGCAGTATTTT.

The table lists this clonotype with a few counts. The genes are TRBV6-6 and TRBJ2-7, with D unclear. Germline CDR1 reads MNHNY; CDR2 reads SVGAGI (reference sequence). V lost 4 bases and J 2 bases, leaving 9 bases between the germline ends. CDR3 length: 13 amino acids. CDR3 DNA: TGTGCCAGCAGTTCCGGGCTTCCCTACGAGCAGTACTTC. Translated, it gives CASSSGLPYEQYF.

The genes are TRBV9 and TRBJ1-1, with D maybe TRBD1 (6 bases). CDR3 length equals 17 residues. From germline, CDR1 is SGDLS and CDR2 YYNGEE. The ends were cut back, 0 bases at V and 1 base at J, with 16 bases in the middle. The CDR3 bases are TGTGCCAGCAGCGTAGAAGTCTGGGGACACCAGAACACTGAAGCTTTCTTT. Its translation: CASSVEVWGHQNTEAFF.

The chain combines TRBV6-1 with TRBJ2-1; the D gene is possibly TRBD2 (5 bases). Germline V CDR1 and CDR2: MNHNS, SASEGT. Trimming stripped 8 bases from V and 0 bases from J, with 14 bases between. CDR3 length: 15 residues. CDR3 loop: CASGDYTSSYNEQFF. The CDR3 nucleotides read TGTGCCAGCGGCGACTATACCAGCTCCTACAATGAGCAGTTCTTC.

V is TRBV4-1 and J is TRBJ2-7, with TRBD1 matching over 7 bases. The CDR3 is 16 residues long. Trimming took 5 bases from V and 5 from J; bases not matched to a gene: 15. The germline V gene has CDR1 MGHRA and CDR2 YSYEKL. CDR3 DNA sequence: TGCGCCAGCAGCTACCAGGTCACAGGGGCTTTGAACGAGCAGTACTTC. As protein: CASSYQVTGALNEQYF.

The chain couples TRBV7-6 to TRBJ2-7; 11 nucleotides agree with TRBD2. Trimming cost V 5 bases and J 9 bases; bases outside gene matches: 9. The CDR3 extends over 14 amino acids. The germline V gene encodes CDR1 SGHVS and CDR2 FNYEAQ. CDR3 protein: CASSPGTSGVGQYF. For the CDR3, the DNA is TGTGCCAGCAGCCCAGGGACTAGCGGAGTGGGGCAGTACTTC.

The chain uses TRBV11-2 and TRBJ2-5; D perhaps matches TRBD2 (6 bases). Germline V gene data show CDR1 as SGHAT and CDR2 as FQNNGV. V lost 4 bases and J 4 bases, leaving 19 bases between the germline ends. This CDR3 has 16 amino acids. The CDR3 nucleotides read TGTGCCAGCAGCTCCCAAGGGCGGGAAGGTTTAGAGACCCAGTACTTC. Its translation is CASSSQGREGLETQYF.

The chain has TRBV7-9 and TRBJ2-1, with 8 nucleotides matching TRBD2. CDR1 SEHNR and CDR2 FQNEAQ come from the germline V gene (reference sequence). The CDR3 contains 17 residues. The V gene end was trimmed by 1 base and the J gene end by 3 bases; junction bases not matched to a gene: 8. The CDR3: CASSLDLTGGFYNEQFF. Here the CDR3 DNA reads TGTGCCAGCAGCTTAGACCTAACGGGAGGGTTCTACAATGAGCAGTTCTTC.

This clonotype appeared a few times. V usage is TRBV6-1 and J usage is TRBJ2-5, with no clear D. This CDR3 is 14 amino acids long. Germline V lookup: CDR1 MNHNS, CDR2 SASEGT. The ends were cut back, 2 bases at V and 0 bases at J, with 7 bases in the middle. Here the CDR3 DNA reads TGTGCCAGCAGTGAATACATGTACCAAGAGACCCAGTACTTC. This encodes CASSEYMYQETQYF.

Details on this clonotype: The junction departs from germline at one end; a sequencing error may be responsible. The chain joins TRBV7-7 to TRBJ2-7, with D hard to call. Germline CDR1 is SSHAT and CDR2 is FNYEAQ (reference sequence). The CDR3 has 13 residues. The CDR3 loop reads CASSSGPTYEQYF. The DNA for the CDR3 is TGTGCTAGCAGCTCCGGGCCTACCTACGAGCAGTACTTC.

The chain joins TRBV27 to TRBJ2-3; D is uncertain. The CDR3 is made up of 13 amino acids. Germline loops: CDR1 MNHEY, CDR2 SMNVEV (reference sequence). V lost 6 bases, J lost 5 bases, and 12 bases lay in between. CDR3 bases: TGTGCCAGCAGAACTCTGGATGAAGATACGCAGTATTTT. Its protein is CASRTLDEDTQYF.

The chain joins TRBV7-9 to TRBJ2-4, with no clear D. Germline loops: CDR1 SEHNR, CDR2 FQNEAQ (reference sequence). Between the trimmed V and J ends, which lost 0 bases and 3 bases, there was a span of 15 bases. The CDR3 runs to 17 residues. CDR3 residues: CASSLASPAVGKNIQYF. Written as DNA, the CDR3 is TGTGCCAGCAGCTTAGCGAGTCCGGCGGTAGGCAAAAACATTCAGTACTTC. Together with reference TRBV7-9 and TRBJ2-4, the CDR3 gives the full variable domain: DTGVSQNPRHKITKRGQNVTFRCDPISEHNRLYWYRQTLGQGPEFLTYFQNEAQLEKSRLLSDRFSAERPKGSFSTLEIQRTEQGDSAMYLCASSLASPAVGKNIQYFGAGTRLSVL.

This clonotype was counted a single time. The V call is TRBV20-1, the J call TRBJ2-1; D is uncertain. The germline V gene has CDR1 DFQATT and CDR2 SNEGSKA (reference sequence). Trimming stripped 5 bases from V and 0 bases from J, with 20 bases between. There are 17 residues in the CDR3. CDR3 protein: CSAAERIFESSYNEQFF. The CDR3 coding sequence is TGCAGTGCTGCCGAGAGAATATTCGAGAGCTCCTACAATGAGCAGTTCTTC.

This chain links TRBV27 with TRBJ2-7; D gene ambiguous. V gave up 6 bases and J gave up 0 bases, with 6 bases separating them. CDR1 is MNHEY, CDR2 SMNVEV, per germline (reference sequence). The CDR3 loop spans 12 amino acids. Here the CDR3 reads CASSHSSYEQYF. CDR3 sequence (DNA): TGTGCCAGCAGCCATAGCTCCTACGAGCAGTACTTC.

A few counts support this clonotype. The V gene is TRBV6-1, the J gene TRBJ2-6, with 9 bases aligning to TRBD1. Germline V CDR1 and CDR2: MNHNS, SASEGT. The CDR3 consists of 15 residues. V was pared by 6 bases and J by 2 bases, with 2 bases of the junction left unmatched. CDR3 loop: CASSWTGAGANVLTF. The CDR3 DNA is TGTGCCAGCAGCTGGACAGGGGCTGGGGCCAACGTCCTGACTTTC.

CDR3 amino acids: CASSLEGSGPIVQFF. Here the CDR3 DNA reads TGTGCCAGCAGCCTGGAGGGTAGCGGCCCAATTGTACAGTTCTTC. J is TRBJ2-1 and V is TRBV6-2 or TRBV6-3; perhaps TRBD2 as D (6 bases). CDR3 length: 15 amino acids. With 6 bases removed from V and 13 bases from J, the gap between germline ends came to 25 bases. Germline assignment: CDR1 MNHEY and CDR2 SVGEGT.

This clonotype occurred a few times. CDR3 in amino acids: CASSLAGEEEKLFF. The CDR3 bases are TGTGCCAGCAGCTTGGCAGGGGAGGAAGAAAAACTGTTTTTT. The chain uses TRBV7-9 and TRBJ1-4; D is perhaps TRBD1 (6 bases). CDR3 length: 14 amino acids. Per the germline V gene, CDR1 is SEHNR and CDR2 is FQNEAQ (reference sequence). Trimming took off 3 bases at V and 8 bases at J, with 13 bases between the two ends.

This clonotype was seen only once. CDR3 in amino acids: CSAKEGRGWNQPQHF. The CDR3 DNA reads as TGCAGTGCCAAAGAGGGCAGGGGGTGGAATCAGCCCCAGCATTTT. J is TRBJ1-5 and V is TRBV20-1; 7 nucleotides agree with TRBD1. V lost 6 bases to trimming and J lost 4 bases; unmatched junction nucleotides: 12. This CDR3 is built from 15 residues. Germline assignment: CDR1 DFQATT and CDR2 SNEGSKA (reference sequence).

This chain joins TRBV23-1 and TRBJ1-2; possibly TRBD1 for D (5 bases). TRBV23-1 is an open reading frame, and its role is uncertain. The CDR3 totals 17 residues. The germline V and J ends were trimmed by 3 bases and 3 bases, with 20 bases remaining between them. The CDR3 DNA reads TGCGCCAGCAGTCATCCGGGGGGGGACCTTGTTGACTATGGCTACACCTTC. Translated, it gives CASSHPGGDLVDYGYTF.